Following are 15 T cell receptor beta chains from one sample sequenced in a study of blood T cell repertoires in COVID-19. Only in-frame clones appear in the TCRdb table, and some are missing; sequencing was by immunoSEQ multiplex PCR. The sample has a few hundred thousand clones, around 90% seen once; the top ten hold roughly 3.9%. The sample was peripheral blood. These receptors all come from a woman in her thirties or forties with acute or convalescent COVID-19.

The CDR3: CAWSVSRGPEQYV. CDR3 in DNA: TGTGCCTGGAGTGTATCAAGGGGGCCCGAGCAGTACGTC. This chain joins TRBV30 and TRBJ2-7; 7 bases align to TRBD1. With 0 bases clipped from V and 6 bases from J, the junction kept 5 bases outside the gene matches. This CDR3 comprises 13 residues. CDR1 GTSNPN and CDR2 SVGIG come from the germline V gene (reference sequence).

V is TRBV11-2 and J is TRBJ1-1, with no clear D. Germline V gene data show CDR1 as SGHAT and CDR2 as FQNNGV. CDR3 length equals 13 residues. The ends were cut back, 5 bases at V and 10 bases at J, with 17 bases in the middle. The CDR3 DNA sequence: TGTGCCAGCAGCCCTTATCTGGGCTACGGAGCTTTCTTT. Its translation is CASSPYLGYGAFF.

With respect to this clone: This specimen includes other DNA sequences encoding the same CDR3. The rearrangement uses TRBV5-1 and TRBJ2-1, with TRBD1 matching over 7 bases. V lost 0 bases, J lost 8 bases, and 5 bases stayed unmatched. From germline, CDR1 is SGHRS and CDR2 YFSETQ. The CDR3 totals 14 residues. The DNA for the CDR3 is TGCGCCAGCAGCTTGGGGCAGGGGGTTGATGAGCAGTTCTTC. Its translation: CASSLGQGVDEQFF.

This clone occurred once. V gene TRBV10-3 combines with J gene TRBJ1-2; 8 bases map to TRBD1. CDR1 is ENHRY and CDR2 is SYGVKD in the germline V gene. The CDR3 length is 13 residues. Trimming cost V 7 bases and J 6 bases; bases outside gene matches: 7. For the CDR3, the DNA is TGTGCCATCACCCCGCAGGGGGCGCATGGCTACACCTTC. This translates into CAITPQGAHGYTF.

The chain joins TRBV6-5 to TRBJ1-1; a possible D gene is TRBD1 (5 bases). The V end lost 0 bases, the J end lost 4 bases, and 12 bases lay between the germline ends. This CDR3 has 15 amino acids. CDR1 is MNHEY and CDR2 is SVGAGI in the germline V gene. CDR3 DNA: TGTGCCAGCAGTTACTCCAGACAGCCCCTCACTGAAGCTTTCTTT. It codes for CASSYSRQPLTEAFF.

The V call is TRBV9, the J call TRBJ1-5; a possible D gene is TRBD1 (5 bases). Trimming took off 4 bases at V and 7 bases at J, with 15 bases between the two ends. The CDR3 length is 14 residues. Germline-derived CDR1 and CDR2 are SGDLS and YYNGEE. The CDR3 DNA follows: TGTGCCAGCAGCCCGACCGGGGGAGGGCAGCCCCAGCATTTT. Amino acids: CASSPTGGGQPQHF.

This clone was picked up one time. The chain has TRBV24-1 and TRBJ2-2, with D hard to call. This CDR3 has 14 amino acids. Germline CDR1 and CDR2: KGHDR and SFDVKD. The V and J ends lost 8 bases and 0 bases respectively, with 9 bases between them. For the CDR3, the DNA is TGTGCCACCACGGGTGGCACGAACACCGGGGAGCTGTTTTTT. Amino acid sequence: CATTGGTNTGELFF.

This chain joins TRBV7-3 and TRBJ2-3; TRBD1 matches at 7 bases. The germline V gene encodes CDR1 SGHTA and CDR2 FQGTGA. After removal of 5 bases from V and 3 bases from J, the junction contained 8 bases not matched to a gene. The CDR3 runs 15 residues. The CDR3 DNA sequence: TGTGCCAGCAGCATAGGGGGCTATACGACAGATACGCAGTATTTT. Protein sequence: CASSIGGYTTDTQYF.

The rearrangement uses TRBV11-1 and TRBJ2-3; TRBD2 might be the D (6 bases). Germline V gene lookup returns CDR1 SGHAT and CDR2 FQDESV (reference sequence). Trimming shortened V by 5 bases and J by 7 bases, and 13 bases separated the two germline ends. The CDR3 has 13 residues. DNA for the CDR3: TGTGCCAGCAGCCTCGGGGCGGGGTATACGCAGTATTTT. This gives the protein CASSLGAGYTQYF.

The V call is TRBV7-9, the J call TRBJ2-7; D might be TRBD1 (6 bases). The CDR3 contains 13 residues. Germline V lookup: CDR1 SEHNR, CDR2 FQNEAQ (reference sequence). V was shortened by 4 bases and J by 2 bases, with 9 bases between the two germline ends. The CDR3: CASSSTGTYEQYV. The CDR3 coding sequence is TGTGCCAGCAGCTCCACAGGGACCTACGAGCAGTACGTC.

J is TRBJ2-3 and V is TRBV24-1; 8 bases agree with TRBD1. The CDR3 is 14 amino acids. Trimming removed 3 bases from V and 6 bases from J; junction bases left unmatched: 4. CDR1 KGHDR and CDR2 SFDVKD come from the germline V gene. The CDR3 DNA is TGTGCCACCAGTGATCCGACAGGGGCGGATACGCAGTATTTT. Translating gives CATSDPTGADTQYF.

Written as DNA, the CDR3 is TGTGCCAGCAGCGACGTGACAGGGAAGAGAGACACTGAAGCTTTCTTT. As protein: CASSDVTGKRDTEAFF. V usage is TRBV9 and J usage is TRBJ1-1, with 7 positions matching TRBD1. V was pared by 3 bases and J by 3 bases, with 11 bases of the junction left unmatched. This CDR3 spans 16 amino acids. CDR1 SGDLS and CDR2 YYNGEE come from the germline V gene.

This clone was seen a handful of times. The V gene is TRBV19, the J gene TRBJ2-7, with 9 bases identical to TRBD1. The ends lost 5 bases at V and 2 bases at J; junction bases unmatched: 7. This CDR3 contains 15 residues. CDR1 and CDR2 from the germline V gene are LNHDA and SQIVND (reference sequence). CDR3 protein: CASSCRDRVAYEQYV. CDR3 sequence (DNA): TGTGCCAGTAGTTGCCGGGACAGGGTCGCCTACGAGCAGTACGTC.

This clone was picked up one time. This rearrangement joins TRBV28 to TRBJ1-5, with 8 bases matching TRBD1. The CDR3 contains 13 residues. V trimming: 2 bases; J trimming: 12 bases; junction bases outside the gene matches: 6. CDR1 and CDR2 (germline): MDHEN, SYDVKM. CDR3 sequence: CASSLAPDRDQHF. CDR3 in DNA: TGTGCCAGCAGTTTAGCCCCGGACAGGGACCAGCATTTT.

This chain joins TRBV6-5 and TRBJ2-2; 8 bases agree with TRBD2. The CDR3 totals 15 residues. Germline values: CDR1 MNHEY, CDR2 SVGAGI. The ends lost 0 bases at V and 6 bases at J; junction bases unmatched: 3. CDR3 loop: CASSYSKAGAGELFF. The CDR3 DNA sequence: TGTGCCAGCAGTTACTCCAAAGCGGGGGCCGGGGAGCTGTTTTTT.